The present T cell receptor (beta chain) was sequenced within a study of shared clonotypes between healthy human individuals. Findings and limits, study-wide: Naive CD4 clonotypes overlapped across a handful of donors at around 4.8%.

Remarks on this clone: Its specificity is not known.

Some clones are missing from TCRdb's copy, which holds only in-frame ones; the method was immunoSEQ multiplex PCR. In the table there are roughly 1 million clones, around 76% of which are singletons. CDR1 and CDR2 from the germline V gene are SGHAT and FQNNGV. Trimming cost V 11 bases and J 6 bases, with 14 bases left between them. The CDR3 covers 11 residues. V and J are TRBV11-2 and TRBJ2-7; D is ambiguous. This clonotype originated in a man between 18 and 29 years old in good health. Sequencing was done on a sample of memory CD4+ T cells sorted from blood. Described subset: CD45RA-negative fraction. CDR3 DNA sequence: TGTGCCTCGAGCCCCTCTACCGAGCAGTACTTC. This codes for CASSPSTEQYF.